A single sample is the source of the 25 T cell receptor beta chains below, sequenced in a study of a mutant IDH1 vaccine in newly diagnosed glioma. The time point here: week 35, safety follow-up. In every dose of vaccine, 300 ug of mutant IDH1 20-mer peptide was given alongside topical imiquimod. Antigens of these TCRs are unknown. Assay used: immunoSEQ multiplex PCR; TCRdb lists only in-frame clones, some missing. Of about 64,000 clones in the sample, 74% are singletons; the top ten hold 4.7%. The starting material was PBMCs, obtained from a glioma patient whose treatment included an IDH1 peptide vaccine. These receptors were taken from a man aged 45-65 years with glioma.

The chain combines TRBV30 with TRBJ1-2; D not resolved. Trimming cost V 4 bases and J 6 bases, with 12 bases left between them. This CDR3 has 12 amino acids. Germline V CDR1 and CDR2: GTSNPN, SVGIG (reference sequence). The CDR3 DNA sequence: TGTGCCTGGAACGGGCAGTGGGATGGCTACACCTTC. Amino acid sequence: CAWNGQWDGYTF.

The chain couples TRBV19 to TRBJ1-2; perhaps TRBD1 as D (5 bases). Trimming left V 7 bases short and J 4 bases short, with 10 bases between. The germline gives CDR1 LNHDA, CDR2 SQIVND (reference sequence). This CDR3 contains 12 residues. The CDR3 nucleotides are TGTGCCAGTACCGGAGACAGCTATGGCTACACCTTC. Translating gives CASTGDSYGYTF.

V is TRBV6-5 and J is TRBJ2-1; a possible D gene is TRBD1 (7 bases). The CDR3 has 15 amino acids. Between the trimmed V and J ends, which lost 8 bases and 4 bases, there was a span of 18 bases. Germline lookup yields CDR1 MNHEY and CDR2 SVGAGI. The DNA of the CDR3 is TGTGCCAGCTCTGGAGGGCAGGGGGGATACAATGAGCAGTTCTTC. Its translation is CASSGGQGGYNEQFF.

V is TRBV9 and J is TRBJ1-5; 7 nucleotides line up with TRBD1. The CDR3 runs to 15 residues. The V segment lost 4 bases and the J segment 0 bases; nucleotides outside the gene matches: 4. The V gene's germline CDR1 is SGDLS and CDR2 YYNGEE. CDR3 sequence: CASSPGGNSNQPQHF. The CDR3 DNA is TGTGCCAGCAGCCCAGGGGGTAATAGCAATCAGCCCCAGCATTTT. Full variable domain (rest looked up from reference TRBV9 and TRBJ1-5): DSGVTQTPKHLITATGQRVTLRCSPRSGDLSVYWYQQSLDQGLQFLIQYYNGEERAKGNILERFSAQQFPDLHSELNLSSLELGDSALYFCASSPGGNSNQPQHFGDGTRLSIL.

The rearrangement uses TRBV19 and TRBJ2-6; 11 positions match TRBD1. This CDR3 contains 18 residues. J was trimmed by 1 base and V by 4 bases; bases with no gene match: 6. CDR1 is LNHDA, CDR2 SQIVND, per germline (reference sequence). The chain's CDR3 is CASSTSGQGASGANVLTF. The CDR3 bases are TGTGCCAGTAGTACCTCAGGACAGGGGGCATCTGGGGCCAACGTCCTGACTTTC.

V is TRBV6-5 and J is TRBJ1-1, with D possibly being TRBD1 (5 bases). V gave up 2 bases and J gave up 9 bases, with 19 bases separating them. The CDR3 length is 15 residues. Germline assignment: CDR1 MNHEY and CDR2 SVGAGI. The CDR3 loop is CASSYEGRATGKAFF. In DNA form, the CDR3 reads TGTGCCAGCAGTTACGAGGGCAGGGCCACCGGGAAAGCTTTCTTT.

The V call is TRBV5-6, the J call TRBJ2-7, with unresolved D. V lost 2 bases to trimming and J lost 1 base, with 10 bases between them. Germline V gene sequence: CDR1 SGHDT, CDR2 YYEEEE. This CDR3 contains 14 residues. The CDR3 loop is CASSLRLGSYEQYF. The CDR3, as DNA: TGTGCCAGCAGCTTAAGGCTTGGATCCTACGAGCAGTACTTC.

This rearrangement joins TRBV14 to TRBJ2-1, with D tentatively TRBD1 or TRBD2 (5 bases each). Per the germline V gene, CDR1 is SGHDN and CDR2 is FVKESK. V shed 1 base and J shed 3 bases, with 10 bases lying between them. The CDR3 consists of 15 residues. CDR3 nucleotides: TGTGCCAGCAGCCAAGTGGCAGGGAGCTACAATGAGCAGTTCTTC. Translation gives CASSQVAGSYNEQFF. Supplemented by reference TRBV14 and TRBJ2-1, the full variable domain reads EAGVTQFPSHSVIEKGQTVTLRCDPISGHDNLYWYRRVMGKEIKFLLHFVKESKQDESGMPNNRFLAERTGGTYSTLKVQPAELEDSGVYFCASSQVAGSYNEQFFGPGTRLTVL.

CDR3 bases: TGTGCCACGCAGACGCAGCCCAGCACAGATACGCAGTATTTT. It is translated as CATQTQPSTDTQYF. The rearrangement uses TRBV19 and TRBJ2-3; D remains unclear. This CDR3 region has 14 residues. CDR1 and CDR2 from the germline V gene are LNHDA and SQIVND (reference sequence). The V and J ends lost 10 bases and 0 bases respectively, with 14 bases between them.

This clone was recorded only once. CDR3 DNA sequence: TGTGCCTGGAGTGTGGATCCCCGGGCCACTGAAGCTTTCTTT. Its translation: CAWSVDPRATEAFF. J is TRBJ1-1 and V is TRBV30; D gene ambiguous. Per the germline V gene, CDR1 is GTSNPN and CDR2 is SVGIG (reference sequence). The length of the CDR3 is 14 residues. V lost 0 bases, J lost 4 bases, and 12 bases lay in between.

The J gene is TRBJ2-1, the V gene TRBV19; possible D gene TRBD2, 6 bases. CDR1 and CDR2 (germline): LNHDA, SQIVND (reference sequence). Trimming pared 3 bases from V and 1 base from J, leaving 13 bases between. There are 16 residues in the CDR3. CDR3 sequence reads: CASSIWRGTSYNEQFF. Here the CDR3 DNA reads TGTGCCAGTAGTATTTGGAGGGGAACGTCCTACAATGAGCAGTTCTTC.

This rearrangement joins TRBV10-3 to TRBJ2-7; D may correspond to TRBD1 or TRBD2 (6 bases each). This CDR3 comprises 18 residues. Trimming took 4 bases from V and 6 from J, leaving 28 bases between them. Germline CDR1 and CDR2: ENHRY and SYGVKD. As DNA, the CDR3 is TGTGCCATCAGTGCAAACGGGGGCGACGAGCATTTTCCTGGCGAGCAGTACTTC. It translates to CAISANGGDEHFPGEQYF.

The gene calls are TRBV19 and TRBJ2-1; 8 bases map to TRBD2. The V gene end was trimmed by 3 bases and the J gene end by 7 bases; junction bases not matched to a gene: 5. The CDR3 spans 14 residues. The germline V gene encodes CDR1 LNHDA and CDR2 SQIVND (reference sequence). The CDR3 sequence: CASSIAGGVNEQFF. CDR3 bases: TGTGCCAGTAGTATTGCGGGGGGCGTGAATGAGCAGTTCTTC.

The J gene is TRBJ2-2, the V gene TRBV10-3, with D unresolved. The germline V gene encodes CDR1 ENHRY and CDR2 SYGVKD. The V end was cut by 11 bases, the J end by 0 bases, with 13 bases between. This CDR3 is built from 14 residues. The CDR3 loop reads CASLREANTGELFF. Here the CDR3 DNA reads TGTGCCTCCCTCCGAGAGGCGAACACCGGGGAGCTGTTTTTT.

The chain recombines TRBV6-5 with TRBJ1-2; 8 bases align to TRBD1. V shed 2 bases, J shed 6 bases, and the junction held 5 bases outside the gene matches. The CDR3 extends over 14 amino acids. The germline gives CDR1 MNHEY, CDR2 SVGAGI. The CDR3 region has the DNA TGTGCCAGCAGTTACAGGTCAGGGGGCGATGGCTACACCTTC. Its protein product is CASSYRSGGDGYTF.

Only a few counts were recorded for this clone. The chain couples TRBV5-5 to TRBJ1-4; 7 bases map to TRBD1. Germline lookup yields CDR1 SGHKS and CDR2 YYEKEE (reference sequence). This CDR3 comprises 15 residues. J gave up 4 bases and V 2 bases, and 5 bases lay outside the gene matches. As DNA, the CDR3 is TGTGCCAGCAGCTTAACGGGACAGTTTAATGAAAAACTGTTTTTT. Its translation: CASSLTGQFNEKLFF.

V gene TRBV2 combines with J gene TRBJ2-1, with unresolved D. The CDR3 totals 11 residues. In germline, CDR1 is SNHLY, CDR2 FYNNEI. The V end lost 7 bases, the J end lost 9 bases, and 10 bases lay between the germline ends. The CDR3 DNA reads TGTGCCAGCAAGTACGCAGGTGAGCAGTTCTTC. Protein sequence: CASKYAGEQFF.

This clone occurred a few times. The V gene is TRBV10-3, the J gene TRBJ2-7; D gene unclear. Trimming shortened V by 5 bases and J by 0 bases, and 8 bases separated the two germline ends. The CDR3 extends over 13 amino acids. CDR1 and CDR2 (germline): ENHRY, SYGVKD. CDR3 loop: CAISLGASYEQYF. Here the CDR3 DNA reads TGTGCCATCAGTTTAGGAGCCTCCTACGAGCAGTACTTC.

This clone came up a few times. The chain uses TRBV30 and TRBJ1-5, with unresolved D. Germline V CDR1 and CDR2: GTSNPN, SVGIG (reference sequence). There are 15 residues in the CDR3. Trimming stripped 1 base from V and 5 bases from J, with 15 bases between. The CDR3 reads CAWSGVGSPYQPQHF. CDR3 bases: TGTGCCTGGAGTGGAGTGGGATCCCCATATCAGCCCCAGCATTTT. Combining the CDR3 with reference TRBV30 and TRBJ1-5 gives the whole variable domain SQTIHQWPATLVQPVGSPLSLECTVEGTSNPNLYWYRQAAGRGLQLLFYSVGIGQISSEVPQNLSASRPQDRQFILSSKKLLLSDSGFYLCAWSGVGSPYQPQHFGDGTRLSIL.

The count of this clone is one. This rearrangement joins TRBV30 to TRBJ1-2, with TRBD1 identical over 8 bases. The trim removed 5 bases at V and 8 bases at J, leaving 7 bases unmatched. The CDR3 covers 12 residues. CDR1 and CDR2 (germline): GTSNPN, SVGIG (reference sequence). Here the CDR3 reads CAWAGRGRGYTF. DNA for the CDR3: TGTGCCTGGGCCGGCAGGGGGCGCGGCTACACCTTC.

This chain uses TRBV6-1 with TRBJ1-5; D call uncertain. Germline V CDR1 and CDR2: MNHNS, SASEGT. This CDR3 is built from 13 residues. V was shortened by 2 bases and J by 9 bases, with 11 bases between the two germline ends. The CDR3 DNA follows: TGTGCCAGCAGTGAAAATTTCGAGCCGCCCCAGCATTTT. Residues: CASSENFEPPQHF.

The V gene is TRBV2, the J gene TRBJ2-1; weak D call: TRBD2 (6 bases). The CDR3 extends over 14 amino acids. In germline, CDR1 is SNHLY, CDR2 FYNNEI. Trimming removed 6 bases at V and 6 bases at J, with 15 bases between. This CDR3 reads CASRSAPGGNEQFF. CDR3 bases: TGTGCCAGCAGGTCGGCCCCCGGGGGCAATGAGCAGTTCTTC.

The rearrangement uses TRBV18 and TRBJ1-1; D gene uncertain. Trimming took off 4 bases at V and 0 bases at J, with 15 bases between the two ends. The germline gives CDR1 KGHSH, CDR2 LQKENI. The CDR3 extends over 16 amino acids. DNA for the CDR3: TGTGCCAGCTCACGGAAGACTAATGGGGTGAACACTGAAGCTTTCTTT. This gives the protein CASSRKTNGVNTEAFF.

This chain connects TRBV10-3 to TRBJ1-1, with D possibly being TRBD1 (5 bases). The germline V gene has CDR1 ENHRY and CDR2 SYGVKD. The CDR3 sequence is 15 residues long. V lost 5 bases, J lost 0 bases, and 13 bases lay in between. The CDR3 region has the DNA TGTGCCATCAGTTCCCGGGACTCGATGAACACTGAAGCTTTCTTT. It is translated as CAISSRDSMNTEAFF.

CDR3 sequence reads: CAISAAETQYF. CDR3 sequence (DNA): TGTGCCATCAGTGCCGCGGAGACCCAGTACTTC. J is TRBJ2-5 and V is TRBV10-3; no definite D call. V lost 4 bases and J lost 5, with 5 bases in between. Germline CDR1 ENHRY, CDR2 SYGVKD. The CDR3 runs 11 residues.